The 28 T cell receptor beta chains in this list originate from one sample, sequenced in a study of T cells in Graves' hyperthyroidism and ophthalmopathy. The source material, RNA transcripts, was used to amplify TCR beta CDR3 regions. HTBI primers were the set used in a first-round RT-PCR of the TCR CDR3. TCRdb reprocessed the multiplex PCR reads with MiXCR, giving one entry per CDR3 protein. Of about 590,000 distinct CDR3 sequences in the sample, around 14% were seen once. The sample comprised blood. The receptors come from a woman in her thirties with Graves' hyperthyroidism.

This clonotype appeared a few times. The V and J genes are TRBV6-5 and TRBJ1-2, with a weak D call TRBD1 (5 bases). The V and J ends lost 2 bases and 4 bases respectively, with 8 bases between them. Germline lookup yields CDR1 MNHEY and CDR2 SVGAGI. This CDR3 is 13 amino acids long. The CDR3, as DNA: TGTGCCAGCAGTTACGGGGACTTCTATGGCTACACCTTC. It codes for CASSYGDFYGYTF.

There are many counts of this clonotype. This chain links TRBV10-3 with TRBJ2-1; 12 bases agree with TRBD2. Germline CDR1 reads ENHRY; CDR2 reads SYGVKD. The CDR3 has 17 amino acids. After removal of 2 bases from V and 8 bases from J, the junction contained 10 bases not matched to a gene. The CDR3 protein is CAISERLASSGRDEQFF. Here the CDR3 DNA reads TGTGCCATCAGTGAGAGGCTTGCGTCTAGCGGGAGGGATGAGCAGTTCTTC.

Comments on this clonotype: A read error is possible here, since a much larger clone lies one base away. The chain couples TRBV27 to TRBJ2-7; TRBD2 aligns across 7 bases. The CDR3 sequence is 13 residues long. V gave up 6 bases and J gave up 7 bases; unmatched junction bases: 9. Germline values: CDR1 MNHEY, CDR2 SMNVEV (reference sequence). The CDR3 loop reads CASRGGGTDEQYF. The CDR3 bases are TGTGCCAGCAGAGGCGGGGGTACGGATGAGCAGTACTTC.

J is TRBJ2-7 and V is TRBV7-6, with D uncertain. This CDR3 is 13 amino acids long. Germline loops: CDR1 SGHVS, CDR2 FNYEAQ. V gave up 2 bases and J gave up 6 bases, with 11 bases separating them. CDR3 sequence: CASSLLRPGEQYF. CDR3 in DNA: TGTGCCAGCAGCTTACTCAGGCCCGGCGAGCAGTACTTC. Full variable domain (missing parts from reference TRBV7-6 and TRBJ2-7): GAGVSQSPRYKVTKRGQDVALRCDPISGHVSLYWYRQALGQGPEFLTYFNYEAQQDKSGLPNDRFSAERPEGSISTLTIQRTEQRDSAMYRCASSLLRPGEQYFGPGTRLTVT.

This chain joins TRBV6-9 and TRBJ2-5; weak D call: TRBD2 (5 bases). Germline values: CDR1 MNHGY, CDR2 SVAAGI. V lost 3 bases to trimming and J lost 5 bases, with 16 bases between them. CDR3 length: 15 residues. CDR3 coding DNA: TGTGCCAGCAGTTACGAGGGAGAGCCAAGGGAGACCCAGTACTTC. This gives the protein CASSYEGEPRETQYF.

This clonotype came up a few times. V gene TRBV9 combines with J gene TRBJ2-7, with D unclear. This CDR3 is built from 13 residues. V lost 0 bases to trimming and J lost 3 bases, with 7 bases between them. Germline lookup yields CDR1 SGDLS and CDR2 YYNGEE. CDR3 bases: TGTGCCAGCAGCGTAGGTCTAGTCTACGAGCAGTACTTC. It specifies CASSVGLVYEQYF.

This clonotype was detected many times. DNA for the CDR3: TGTGCCAGCAGCCCGACATCCCACTATGGCTACACCTTC. Its protein is CASSPTSHYGYTF. The chain carries TRBV3-1 and TRBJ1-2; D unresolved. The CDR3 covers 13 residues. In germline, CDR1 is LGHDT, CDR2 YNNKEL (reference sequence). V lost 4 bases and J 3 bases, leaving 9 bases between the germline ends.

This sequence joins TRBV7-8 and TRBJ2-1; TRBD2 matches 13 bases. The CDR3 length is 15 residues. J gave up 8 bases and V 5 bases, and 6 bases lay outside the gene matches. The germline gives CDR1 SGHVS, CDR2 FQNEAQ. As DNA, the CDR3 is TGTGCCAGCAGCCCCGCACTAGCGGGAGGGCATGAGCAGTTCTTC. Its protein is CASSPALAGGHEQFF. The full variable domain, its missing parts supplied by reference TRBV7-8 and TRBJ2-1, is GAGVSQSPRYKVAKRGQDVALRCDPISGHVSLFWYQQALGQGPEFLTYFQNEAQLDKSGLPSDRFFAERPEGSVSTLKIQRTQQEDSAVYLCASSPALAGGHEQFFGPGTRLTVL.

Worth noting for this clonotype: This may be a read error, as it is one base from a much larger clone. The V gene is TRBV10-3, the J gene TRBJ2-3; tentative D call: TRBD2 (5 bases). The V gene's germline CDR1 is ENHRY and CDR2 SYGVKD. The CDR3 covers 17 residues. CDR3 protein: CATSESSGGLRTDTQYF. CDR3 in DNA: TGTGCCACCAGTGAGTCATCAGGCGGGCTACGCACAGATACGCAGTATTTT.

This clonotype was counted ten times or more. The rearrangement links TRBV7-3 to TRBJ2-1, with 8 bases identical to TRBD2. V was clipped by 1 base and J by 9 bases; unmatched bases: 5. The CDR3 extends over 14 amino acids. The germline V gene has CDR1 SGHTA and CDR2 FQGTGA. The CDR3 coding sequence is TGTGCCAGCAGCTTAATGGGGACTAGTTTTGAGCAGTTCTTC. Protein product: CASSLMGTSFEQFF.

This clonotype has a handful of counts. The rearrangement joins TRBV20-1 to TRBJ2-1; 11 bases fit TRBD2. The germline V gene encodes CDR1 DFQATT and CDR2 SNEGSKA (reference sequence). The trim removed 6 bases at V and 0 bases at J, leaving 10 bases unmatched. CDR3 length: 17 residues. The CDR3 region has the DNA TGCAGTGCCCCAATTGGGCTAGCGGGAGGCTCCTACAATGAGCAGTTCTTC. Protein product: CSAPIGLAGGSYNEQFF.

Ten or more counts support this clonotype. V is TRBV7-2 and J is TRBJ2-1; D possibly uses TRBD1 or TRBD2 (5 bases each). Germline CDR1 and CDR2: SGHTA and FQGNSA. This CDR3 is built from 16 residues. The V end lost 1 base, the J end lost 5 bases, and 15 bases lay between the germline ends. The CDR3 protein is CASSLVPPGGDNEQFF. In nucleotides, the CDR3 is TGTGCCAGCAGCTTAGTACCCCCTGGGGGAGACAATGAGCAGTTCTTC.

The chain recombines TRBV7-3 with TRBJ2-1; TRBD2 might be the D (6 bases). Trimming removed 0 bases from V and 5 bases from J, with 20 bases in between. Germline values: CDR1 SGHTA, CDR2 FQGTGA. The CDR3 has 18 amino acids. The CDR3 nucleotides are TGTGCCAGCAGCTTAACTGGGGTAGGTCTAGCGCAGAACAATGAGCAGTTCTTC. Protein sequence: CASSLTGVGLAQNNEQFF.

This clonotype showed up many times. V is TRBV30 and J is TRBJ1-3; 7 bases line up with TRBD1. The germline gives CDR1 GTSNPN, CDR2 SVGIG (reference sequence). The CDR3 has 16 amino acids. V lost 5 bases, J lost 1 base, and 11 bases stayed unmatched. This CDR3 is CAWGWGLGQSGNTIYF. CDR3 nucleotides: TGTGCCTGGGGGTGGGGCCTGGGACAGTCTGGAAACACCATATATTTT. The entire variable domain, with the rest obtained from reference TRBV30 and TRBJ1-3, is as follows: SQTIHQWPATLVQPVGSPLSLECTVEGTSNPNLYWYRQAAGRGLQLLFYSVGIGQISSEVPQNLSASRPQDRQFILSSKKLLLSDSGFYLCAWGWGLGQSGNTIYFGEGSWLTVV.

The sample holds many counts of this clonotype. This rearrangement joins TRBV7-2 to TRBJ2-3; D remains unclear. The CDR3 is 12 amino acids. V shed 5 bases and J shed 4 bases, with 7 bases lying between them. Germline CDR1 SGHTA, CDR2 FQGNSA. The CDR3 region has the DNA TGTGCCAGCAGCCTTATATCAGATACGCAGTATTTT. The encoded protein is CASSLISDTQYF.

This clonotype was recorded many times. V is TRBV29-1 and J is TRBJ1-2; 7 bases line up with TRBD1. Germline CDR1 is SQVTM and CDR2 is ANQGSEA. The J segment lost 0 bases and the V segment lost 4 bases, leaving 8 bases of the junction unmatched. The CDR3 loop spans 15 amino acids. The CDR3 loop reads CSVGGTARANYGYTF. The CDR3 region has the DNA TGCAGCGTTGGGGGGACAGCAAGAGCTAACTATGGCTACACCTTC.

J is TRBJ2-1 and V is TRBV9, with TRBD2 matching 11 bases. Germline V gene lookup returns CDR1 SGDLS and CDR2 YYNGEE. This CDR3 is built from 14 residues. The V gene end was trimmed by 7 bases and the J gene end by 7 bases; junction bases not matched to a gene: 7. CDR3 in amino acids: CASSKLAGENEQFF. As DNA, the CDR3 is TGTGCCAGCTCCAAACTAGCGGGAGAAAATGAGCAGTTCTTC.

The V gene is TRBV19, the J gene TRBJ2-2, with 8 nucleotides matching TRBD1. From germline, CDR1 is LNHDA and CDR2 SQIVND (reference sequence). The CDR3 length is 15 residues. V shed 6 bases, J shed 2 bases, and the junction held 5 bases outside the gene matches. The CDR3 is CASRRQGTNTGELFF. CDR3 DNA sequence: TGTGCCAGTAGGAGACAGGGGACCAACACCGGGGAGCTGTTTTTT.

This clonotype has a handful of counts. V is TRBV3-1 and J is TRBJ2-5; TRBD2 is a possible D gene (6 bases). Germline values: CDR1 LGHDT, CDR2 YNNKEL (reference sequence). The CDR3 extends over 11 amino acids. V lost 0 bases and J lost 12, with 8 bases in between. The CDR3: CASSQERTKYF. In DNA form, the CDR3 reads TGTGCCAGCAGCCAAGAGCGGACTAAGTACTTC.

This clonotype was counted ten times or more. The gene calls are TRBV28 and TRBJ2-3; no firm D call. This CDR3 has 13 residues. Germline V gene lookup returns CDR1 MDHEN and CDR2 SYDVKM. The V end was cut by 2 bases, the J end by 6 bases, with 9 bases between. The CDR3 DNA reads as TGTGCCAGCAGTTTAGACCAGGTGGATACGCAGTATTTT. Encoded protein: CASSLDQVDTQYF.

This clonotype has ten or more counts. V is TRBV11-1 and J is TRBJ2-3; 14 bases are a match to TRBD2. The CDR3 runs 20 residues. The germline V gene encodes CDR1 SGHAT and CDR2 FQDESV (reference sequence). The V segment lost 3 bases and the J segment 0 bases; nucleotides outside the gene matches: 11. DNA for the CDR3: TGTGCCAGCAGCTTTCTTTCCCGACTAGCGGGAGGGCCTAGCACAGATACGCAGTATTTT. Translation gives CASSFLSRLAGGPSTDTQYF.

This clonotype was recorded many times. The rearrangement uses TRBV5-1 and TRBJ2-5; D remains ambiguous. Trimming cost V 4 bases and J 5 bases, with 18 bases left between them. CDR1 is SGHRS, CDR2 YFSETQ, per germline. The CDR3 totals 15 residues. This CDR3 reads CASSASGRTRETQYF. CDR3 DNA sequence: TGCGCCAGCAGCGCCTCAGGAAGAACACGGGAGACCCAGTACTTC.

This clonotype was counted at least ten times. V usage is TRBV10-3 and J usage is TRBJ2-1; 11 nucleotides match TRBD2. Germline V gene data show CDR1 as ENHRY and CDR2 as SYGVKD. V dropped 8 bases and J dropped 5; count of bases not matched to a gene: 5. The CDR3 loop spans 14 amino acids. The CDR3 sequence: CAIGPSGRNNEQFF. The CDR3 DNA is TGTGCCATCGGTCCTAGCGGGAGGAACAATGAGCAGTTCTTC.

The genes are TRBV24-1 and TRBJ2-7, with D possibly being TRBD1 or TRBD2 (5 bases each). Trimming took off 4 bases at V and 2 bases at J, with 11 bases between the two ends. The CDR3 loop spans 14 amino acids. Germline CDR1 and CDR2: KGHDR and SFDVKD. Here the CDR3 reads CATSEPGRPYEQYF. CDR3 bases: TGTGCCACCAGTGAACCGGGACGGCCCTACGAGCAGTACTTC.

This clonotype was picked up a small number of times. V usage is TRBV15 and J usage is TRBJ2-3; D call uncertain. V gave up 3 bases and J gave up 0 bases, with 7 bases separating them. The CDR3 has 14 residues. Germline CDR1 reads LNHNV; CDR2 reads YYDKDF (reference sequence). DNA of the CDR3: TGTGCCACCAGCAGGGACGGGAGCACAGATACGCAGTATTTT. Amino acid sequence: CATSRDGSTDTQYF.

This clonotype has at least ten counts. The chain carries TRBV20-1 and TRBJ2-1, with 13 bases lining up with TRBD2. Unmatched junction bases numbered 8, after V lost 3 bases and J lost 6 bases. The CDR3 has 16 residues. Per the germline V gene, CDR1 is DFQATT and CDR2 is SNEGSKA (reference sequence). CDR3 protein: CSASRSGTSGINEQFF. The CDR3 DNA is TGCAGTGCTAGTAGGTCCGGGACTAGCGGGATCAATGAGCAGTTCTTC.

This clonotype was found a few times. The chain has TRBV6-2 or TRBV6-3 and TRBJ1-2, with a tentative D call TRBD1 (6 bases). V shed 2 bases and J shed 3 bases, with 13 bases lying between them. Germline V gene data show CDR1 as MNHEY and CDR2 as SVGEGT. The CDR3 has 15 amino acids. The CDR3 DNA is TGTGCCAGCAGTTACCACGGGACACCGGACTATGGCTACACCTTC. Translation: CASSYHGTPDYGYTF.

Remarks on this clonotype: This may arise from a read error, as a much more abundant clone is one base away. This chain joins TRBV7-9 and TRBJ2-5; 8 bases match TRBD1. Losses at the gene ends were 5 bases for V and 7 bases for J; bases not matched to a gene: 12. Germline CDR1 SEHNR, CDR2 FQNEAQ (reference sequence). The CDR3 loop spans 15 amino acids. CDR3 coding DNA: TGTGCCAGCAGCCCTCCGGGACAGGTATTAACGACCCAGTACTTC. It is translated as CASSPPGQVLTTQYF.